The rows below give T cell receptor beta chains drawn from one sample of a study of shared clonotypes between healthy human individuals. Some clones are missing from TCRdb's copy, which holds only in-frame ones; the method was immunoSEQ multiplex PCR. The sample yields millions of clones, approximately 93% seen once. Material for sequencing was naive CD4+ T cells from PBMCs. Receptors originate from a man aged 18 to 29 in good health. Some clones in this sample may be carry-over from other donors' samples. Both conserved end residues are part of each CDR3. D genes are given only for firm matches. Clone size is shown for a subset of rows, as once, few, many or a class of expanded clone.

TRBJ2-3 - - TRBV18 TGTGCCAGCTCACCGATTGGGGAGTCAAAAGATACGCAGTATTTT CASSPIGESKDTQYF
TRBJ1-2 - - TRBV5-6 TGTGCCAGCAGCTTATGGGGTGGTGGCTACACCTTC CASSLWGGGYTF
TRBJ2-2 - - TRBV7-2 TGTGCCAGCAGCTTAGCCGGGGGCGCAAAATCCGGGGAGCTGTTTTTT CASSLAGGAKSGELFF
TRBJ2-1 - - TRBV6-5 TGTGCCAGCAGTAGCCCCCCCTACAATGAGCAGTTCTTC CASSSPPYNEQFF
TRBJ1-3 - - TRBV18 TGTGCCAGCTCATCGACAAGGGTCCCTGGAAACACCATATATTTT CASSSTRVPGNTIYF
TRBJ2-2 - - TRBV4-3 TGCGCCAGCAGCCAAAAATACACCGGGGAGCTGTTTTTT CASSQKYTGELFF
TRBJ2-7 TRBD1 - TRBV14 TGTGCCAGCAGCTACGGACAGGGCCTCTCCTACGAGCAGTACTTC CASSYGQGLSYEQYF
TRBJ2-1 - - TRBV5-1 TGCGCCAGCACCCTTAGGGCTCTGAGCTCCTACAATGAGCAGTTCTTC CASTLRALSSYNEQFF
TRBJ1-1 - - TRBV30 TGTGCCTGGAGTGTCATCTCAGGGGATATGAGCACTGAAGCTTTCTTT CAWSVISGDMSTEAFF
TRBJ2-1 - - TRBV11-2 TGTGCCAGCAGCTTAGTCACCGGGTCCGGGGGCCGCGAGCAGTTCTTC CASSLVTGSGGREQFF
TRBJ2-1 - - TRBV7-3 TGTGCCAGCAGCTCGACTAACTCCAATGAGCAGTTCTTC CASSSTNSNEQFF
TRBJ2-7 TRBD2 - TRBV2 TGTGCCAGCAGCACCGCGGGGGACGAGCAGTACTTC CASSTAGDEQYF
TRBJ2-1 TRBD2 - TRBV5-4 TGTGCCAGCAGCTCCCGGACTAGCGGGAGGGCCGGGGAGCAGTTCTTC CASSSRTSGRAGEQFF
TRBJ1-2 - - TRBV6-4 TGTGCCAGCAGCCAGGGAGGCGGCTATGGCTACACCTTC CASSQGGGYGYTF
TRBJ2-5 - - TRBV10-3 TGTGCCATCAGTGAGTCGTTGGGAGAGACCCAGTACTTC CAISESLGETQYF
TRBJ2-1 - - TRBV28 TGTGCCAGCAATGCACGCAATGAGCAGTTCTTC CASNARNEQFF
TRBJ1-1 - - TRBV11-2 TGTGCCAGCAGCTTAGACAACCTGAACACTGAAGCTTTCTTT CASSLDNLNTEAFF
TRBJ2-5 TRBD2 - TRBV19 TGTGCCAGTAGTAGAGGGACTAGCGTAGGGGAGACCCAGTACTTC CASSRGTSVGETQYF
TRBJ1-5 - - TRBV6-5 TGTGCCAGCAGTTACAGCCTGAATAGCAATCAGCCCCAGCATTTT CASSYSLNSNQPQHF
TRBJ1-2 - - TRBV6-5 TGTGCCAGCAGTTACTGGAGTTCACCTAACTATGGCTACACCTTC CASSYWSSPNYGYTF
TRBJ2-7 - - TRBV6-6 TGTGCCAGCAGACCGGCAGGGCTCAACGAGCAGTACTTC CASRPAGLNEQYF
TRBJ2-3 TRBD1 - TRBV6-1 TGTGCCAGCAGAGCCGGGACAGGGCTGGCAGATACGCAGTATTTT CASRAGTGLADTQYF
TRBJ2-7 - - TRBV19 TGTGCCAGTAGTCCCTTTTTTGCGGGACAGCCTAACTACGAGCAGTACTTC CASSPFFAGQPNYEQYF
TRBJ1-3 - few TRBV18 TGTGCCAGCTCGACGGACAGCTCTGGAAACACCATATATTTT CASSTDSSGNTIYF
TRBJ2-1 TRBD2 - TRBV7-2 TGTGCCAGCAGTTGGGGACTAGCGGGAGGATATGAGCAGTTCTTC CASSWGLAGGYEQFF
TRBJ2-3 TRBD2 - TRBV10-3 TGTGCCATCAGTGCCGGGACTAGCGGAACCCAAGATACGCAGTATTTT CAISAGTSGTQDTQYF
TRBJ2-3 - - TRBV28 TGTGCCAGCCGACTCCCGATGTCCACAGATACGCAGTATTTT CASRLPMSTDTQYF
TRBJ2-3 - - TRBV7-2 TGTGCCAGCAGCGAGAGACAGCTCACAGATACGCAGTATTTT CASSERQLTDTQYF
TRBJ2-7 - - TRBV5-1 TGCGCCAGCAGCTTTGGGCCGAGACATGACGAGCAGTACTTC CASSFGPRHDEQYF
TRBJ1-2 - - TRBV27 TGTGCCAGCAGTCTCGACAGGCGGGGGGGCTACACCTTC CASSLDRRGGYTF
TRBJ1-5 - - TRBV28 TGTGCCAGCAGTTTAGTGAAGTCGCCCCAGCATTTT CASSLVKSPQHF
TRBJ2-1 - - TRBV10-3 TGTGCCATCAGCGTAGCGAGTGAGCAGTTCTTC CAISVASEQFF
TRBJ2-7 TRBD2 - TRBV6-6 TGTGCCAGCACCCAAAGGACTAGCGTCCACGAGCAGTACTTC CASTQRTSVHEQYF
TRBJ2-5 - - TRBV19 TGTGCCGTGGGCCAGACGTACCAAGAGACCCAGTACTTC CAVGQTYQETQYF
TRBJ2-1 TRBD1 - TRBV7-3 TGTGCCAGCAGCCTATCCCCAGGGGGCAATGAGCAGTTCTTC CASSLSPGGNEQFF
TRBJ1-3 - - TRBV5-1 TGCGCCAGCAGCTTGAGCGGAGGGAACTCTGGAAACACCATATATTTT CASSLSGGNSGNTIYF
TRBJ2-6 TRBD1 - TRBV28 TGTGCCAGCAGTTTGGGGACAGGGGGCTCTGGGGCCAACGTCCTGACTTTC CASSLGTGGSGANVLTF
TRBJ1-4 - - TRBV15 TGTGCCACCAGCAGAGATTGGGGAACTAATGAAAAACTGTTTTTT CATSRDWGTNEKLFF
TRBJ2-7 - - TRBV25-1 TGTGCCAGCAGTTACTCCAGAGGGTTGTCCGAGCAGTACTTC CASSYSRGLSEQYF
TRBJ2-1 - - TRBV6-5 TGTGCCAGCAGCCTTTCGGCGTCGAGGAGCAATGAGCAGTTCTTC CASSLSASRSNEQFF
TRBJ2-2 TRBD1 - TRBV7-9 TGTGCCAGCAGCCCCGGGACAGGGTACCGTCGGGGCACCGGGGAGCTGTTTTTT CASSPGTGYRRGTGELFF
TRBJ2-1 - - TRBV15 TGTGCCACCAGCAGAGATGTGGATGAGCAGTTCTTC CATSRDVDEQFF
TRBJ2-3 TRBD2 - TRBV7-3 TGTGCCAGCAGCTTAATTCCCCTTCGACTAGCGGGGGCTAGCACAGATACGCAGTATTTT CASSLIPLRLAGASTDTQYF